A selection of T cell receptor beta chains follows, all from one sample in a study of T cell changes during pregnancy in multiple sclerosis. Sequencing was performed with immunoSEQ multiplex PCR; in TCRdb, only in-frame clones are kept and a portion is missing. Among 68,000 or so clones listed, 91% were seen once. The material sequenced was peripheral blood, taken in the second trimester of pregnancy. Source of these receptors: a female donor with multiple sclerosis, enrolled in a pregnancy study. Both conserved end residues are part of each CDR3. The D gene is left open where the match is weak. Clone size is given for some rows only: seen once, a few or many times, or a class if the clone is expanded.

j_call clone_size v_call d_call cdr3_aa cdr3_nt
TRBJ1-1 . TRBV10-3 . CAISGRRNTEAFF TGTGCCATCAGTGGACGGAGGAACACTGAAGCTTTCTTT
TRBJ2-7 . TRBV19 TRBD1 CASSHPGQGAYEQYF TGTGCCAGTAGCCATCCGGGACAGGGGGCCTACGAGCAGTACTTC
TRBJ1-1 few TRBV19 . CASSMAAAVDPEAFF TGTGCCAGTAGTATGGCAGCAGCGGTGGATCCTGAAGCTTTCTTT
TRBJ1-4 . TRBV21-1 . CASSDGDSPNEKLFF TGTGCCAGCAGTGATGGTGACAGCCCTAATGAAAAACTGTTTTTT
TRBJ2-7 . TRBV30 . CAWRGISYEQYF TGTGCCTGGAGGGGCATTTCCTACGAGCAGTACTTC
TRBJ1-1 . TRBV6-5 . CASSYQGMNTEAFF TGTGCCAGCAGTTACCAGGGGATGAACACTGAAGCTTTCTTT
TRBJ2-1 . TRBV7-7 TRBD2 CASSLSSGGATNEQFF TGTGCCAGCAGCCTCTCGAGCGGGGGGGCCACCAATGAGCAGTTCTTC
TRBJ2-7 . TRBV7-6 TRBD1 CASSLGQGAYEQYF TGTGCCAGCAGCTTAGGGCAGGGGGCCTACGAGCAGTACTTC
TRBJ2-1 . TRBV5-1 TRBD2 CASSFERGYYNEQFF TGCGCCAGCAGCTTCGAGCGGGGGTATTACAATGAGCAGTTCTTC
TRBJ2-7 . TRBV11-3 TRBD1 CASSLGQGPYEQYF TGTGCCAGCAGCTTAGGACAGGGTCCCTACGAGCAGTACTTC
TRBJ2-7 . TRBV6-1 . CASSVFILGLYEQYF TGTGCCAGCAGTGTATTTATACTAGGTCTATACGAGCAGTACTTC
TRBJ1-2 . TRBV30 TRBD1 CAWTTGGYGYTF TGTGCCTGGACGACAGGGGGATACGGCTACACCTTC
TRBJ1-1 . TRBV19 . CASIGRGALTEAFF TGTGCCAGTATAGGTCGGGGGGCTTTGACTGAAGCTTTCTTT
TRBJ1-5 . TRBV7-2 . CASSFSQDQPQHF TGTGCCAGCAGCTTCTCTCAGGATCAGCCCCAGCATTTT
TRBJ2-7 . TRBV7-2 . CASSLLFYGRLANYEQYF TGTGCCAGCAGCTTACTCTTTTACGGACGTCTAGCCAACTACGAGCAGTACTTC
TRBJ1-2 . TRBV6-5 . CASTKTGWGYGYTF TGTGCCAGCACCAAAACAGGGTGGGGCTATGGCTACACCTTC
TRBJ1-2 . TRBV4-3 . CASSRYGGAHVYTF TGCGCCAGCAGCCGATATGGGGGGGCCCACGTTTACACCTTC
TRBJ2-2 . TRBV7-3 TRBD2 CASSSRGGAPHTGELFF TGTGCCAGCAGCTCCCGGGGGGGGGCCCCCCACACCGGGGAGCTGTTTTTT
TRBJ1-2 . TRBV27 . CASSFSPGGTTYGYTF TGTGCCAGCAGTTTCTCGCCGGGGGGGACAACCTATGGCTACACCTTC
TRBJ1-2 . TRBV5-4 . CASSNQTVYGYTF TGTGCCAGCAGCAACCAGACAGTCTATGGCTACACCTTC
TRBJ2-2 . TRBV19 TRBD1 CASLPGQGNRELFF TGTGCCAGCCTTCCGGGACAGGGAAACAGGGAGCTGTTTTTT
TRBJ2-3 . TRBV27 TRBD2 CASRGLAGRRTPTDTQYF TGTGCCAGCAGGGGACTAGCGGGGAGGAGGACTCCCACAGATACGCAGTATTTT
TRBJ2-7 . TRBV4-3 . CASSQNIASEQYF TGCGCCAGCAGCCAAAATATAGCATCCGAGCAGTACTTC
TRBJ2-5 . TRBV7-9 . CASSLGGLSETQYF TGTGCCAGCAGCTTAGGCGGGTTATCGGAGACCCAGTACTTC
TRBJ1-6 . TRBV2 . CASSPREGRPLHF TGTGCCAGCAGTCCCCGCGAGGGTCGGCCCCTCCACTTT
TRBJ2-7 . TRBV15 . CATSRSPGVGSYEQYF TGTGCCACCAGCAGATCGCCCGGGGTAGGGTCCTACGAGCAGTACTTC
TRBJ2-2 . TRBV29-1 . CSVEAGALGGELFF TGCAGCGTTGAGGCGGGGGCGCTCGGCGGGGAGCTGTTTTTT
TRBJ1-3 . TRBV13 TRBD1 CASSVRDRGRGIGNTIYF TGTGCCAGCAGCGTTCGGGACAGGGGGCGTGGAATAGGAAACACCATATATTTT
TRBJ1-2 . TRBV9 TRBD1 CASSPTPTGSDGYTF TGTGCCAGCAGCCCTACTCCGACAGGGTCGGATGGCTACACCTTC
TRBJ1-2 . TRBV2 . CASSATRGHGYTF TGTGCCAGCAGTGCAACGCGAGGGCACGGCTACACCTTC
TRBJ1-1 few TRBV4-2 . CASSQDDPRGTEAFF TGTGCCAGCAGCCAAGATGATCCGCGGGGGACTGAAGCTTTCTTT
TRBJ2-5 . TRBV13 TRBD1 CASTPLRQGQETQYF TGTGCCAGCACCCCTTTGAGACAGGGCCAAGAGACCCAGTACTTC
TRBJ2-5 once TRBV7-9 . CASSSGQYQETQYF TGTGCCAGCAGCTCGGGACAATACCAAGAGACCCAGTACTTC
TRBJ2-2 once TRBV18 . CASSPLTGELFF TGTGCCAGCTCACCTCTCACCGGGGAGCTGTTTTTT
TRBJ1-3 . TRBV5-4 . CASSLGGFSGNTIYF TGTGCCAGCAGCTTGGGAGGTTTCTCTGGAAACACCATATATTTT
TRBJ2-7 . TRBV7-3 . CASSSSSPYEQYF TGTGCCAGCAGCTCGAGCTCCCCCTACGAGCAGTACTTC
TRBJ2-2 . TRBV2 TRBD2 CASSELAGVDTGELFF TGTGCCAGCAGTGAACTAGCGGGGGTGGACACCGGGGAGCTGTTTTTT
TRBJ2-1 . TRBV6-5 . CASSSETSFYEQFF TGTGCCAGCAGTTCCGAGACTAGTTTCTATGAGCAGTTCTTC
TRBJ1-2 . TRBV7-8 TRBD1 CASSLGDSNYGYTF TGTGCCAGCAGCTTAGGGGACAGCAACTATGGCTACACCTTC